The rows below give T cell receptor beta chains drawn from one sample of a study of cytomegalovirus exposure and HLA in healthy donors. Clones were read by immunoSEQ multiplex PCR, and TCRdb kept only the in-frame ones, dropping some. Of fewer than 200,000 clones listed, more than 75% are singletons. The sequenced sample was PBMCs. These receptors came from a girl under 18 in good health and CMV-seropositive. Both conserved end residues are part of each CDR3. D genes are given only for firm matches. Clone size, where shown, is once, few, many, or a class for clones that have expanded.

>TRBV9|.|TRBD1|TRBJ1-1
CASSVEGGAGDTEAFF
TGTGCCAGCAGCGTAGAAGGGGGCGCGGGTGATACTGAAGCTTTCTTT
>TRBV5-1|.|TRBD2|TRBJ2-3
CASSPTGLAASTDTQYF
TGCGCCAGCAGCCCTACCGGTCTAGCGGCTAGCACAGATACGCAGTATTTT
>TRBV5-1|.|.|TRBJ1-2
CASSLSSGQGRGYTF
TGCGCCAGCAGCTTGTCATCCGGGCAGGGTCGCGGCTACACCTTC
>TRBV6-5|.|.|TRBJ2-1
CASTTLTVDNEQFF
TGTGCCAGCACCACCCTGACAGTGGACAATGAGCAGTTCTTC
>TRBV29-1|.|TRBD2|TRBJ2-1
CSVVPLAGGTVEQFF
TGCAGCGTCGTCCCACTAGCGGGAGGCACAGTTGAGCAGTTCTTC
>TRBV28|.|TRBD1|TRBJ2-1
CASSLWPTGDRSNEQFF
TGTGCCAGCAGTTTATGGCCGACAGGGGACCGGAGCAATGAGCAGTTCTTC
>TRBV6-5|few|TRBD1|TRBJ2-1
CASSPNRGYEQFF
TGTGCCAGCAGCCCAAACAGGGGCTATGAGCAGTTCTTC
>TRBV10-3|.|.|TRBJ2-2
CAISELNTGELFF
TGTGCCATCAGTGAGCTGAACACCGGGGAGCTGTTTTTT
>TRBV5-4|few|.|TRBJ2-1
CASSPERLVYNEQFF
TGTGCCAGCAGCCCCGAGCGCCTAGTCTACAATGAGCAGTTCTTC
>TRBV7-9|few|.|TRBJ1-4
CASSPRGRAAEKLFF
TGTGCCAGCAGCCCCCGGGGAAGGGCCGCCGAAAAACTGTTTTTT
>TRBV6-1|.|.|TRBJ1-3
CASSEKPGLRNTIYF
TGTGCCAGCAGTGAGAAGCCGGGACTCAGAAACACCATATATTTT
>TRBV19|.|.|TRBJ2-7
CASSDAMSGHEQYF
TGTGCCAGTAGTGACGCAATGAGCGGCCACGAGCAGTACTTC
>TRBV28|.|.|TRBJ2-1
CASSLLTNEQFF
TGTGCCAGCAGTTTATTAACAAATGAGCAGTTCTTC
>TRBV11-3|.|TRBD1|TRBJ2-1
CASSPRDRDNEQFF
TGTGCCAGCAGCCCCCGGGACAGGGACAATGAGCAGTTCTTC
>TRBV6-6|.|.|TRBJ1-5
CASSYRTVDQPQHF
TGTGCCAGCAGTTACCGGACAGTCGATCAGCCCCAGCATTTT
>TRBV27|.|.|TRBJ2-1
CASSPDEFVAGLYNEQFF
TGTGCCAGCAGCCCAGACGAATTCGTGGCGGGCCTCTACAATGAGCAGTTCTTC
>TRBV28|.|TRBD1|TRBJ1-1
CASSLGDREPRGAFF
TGTGCCAGCAGTTTAGGAGACAGGGAACCTCGTGGAGCTTTCTTT
>TRBV7-9|.|TRBD1|TRBJ2-3
CASSRGTVSDTQYF
TGTGCCAGCAGTAGGGGGACAGTCTCAGATACGCAGTATTTT
>TRBV15|.|.|TRBJ1-5
CATALGSDPSNQPQHF
TGTGCCACCGCGCTAGGGAGCGACCCTAGCAATCAGCCCCAGCATTTT
>TRBV19|.|TRBD2|TRBJ2-5
CASSMGLAEETQYF
TGTGCCAGTAGTATGGGGCTAGCGGAAGAGACCCAGTACTTC
>TRBV29-1|.|.|TRBJ2-2
CSVVAGLAGELFF
TGCAGCGTTGTGGCGGGGCTTGCCGGGGAGCTGTTTTTT
>TRBV28|once|.|TRBJ2-1
CASSWGLIRDEQFF
TGTGCCAGCAGTTGGGGCCTGATTCGCGATGAGCAGTTCTTC
>TRBV13|.|TRBD1|TRBJ1-2
CASSSDRKGYGYTF
TGTGCCAGCAGCTCGGACAGGAAGGGCTATGGCTACACCTTC
>TRBV6-1|.|TRBD1|TRBJ1-2
CASSEKGAPNYGYTF
TGTGCCAGCAGTGAAAAGGGGGCACCCAACTATGGCTACACCTTC
>TRBV28|.|TRBD2|TRBJ2-1
CASSKREGYNEQFF
TGTGCCAGCAGTAAGCGGGAGGGATACAATGAGCAGTTCTTC
>TRBV4-1|once|TRBD2|TRBJ2-2
CASSHRFSGGAGNTGELFF
TGCGCCAGCAGCCATCGGTTTAGCGGGGGGGCCGGGAACACCGGGGAGCTGTTTTTT
>TRBV6-5|few|TRBD1|TRBJ2-1
CASSYSPRGLGNEQFF
TGTGCCAGCAGTTACTCGCCCAGGGGGCTGGGCAATGAGCAGTTCTTC
>TRBV7-6|once|.|TRBJ1-6
CASSLRVRDSPLHF
TGTGCCAGCAGCCTCAGGGTCCGGGATTCACCCCTCCACTTT
>TRBV11-1|.|.|TRBJ2-7
CASSSPGHYYEQYF
TGTGCCAGCAGCTCACCGGGACACTACTACGAGCAGTACTTC
>TRBV14|few|TRBD1|TRBJ1-5
CASSPPRTGYSNQPQHF
TGTGCCAGCAGTCCGCCCCGGACAGGTTATAGCAATCAGCCCCAGCATTTT
>TRBV27|.|.|TRBJ2-7
CASSLSFPPGIYEQYF
TGTGCCAGCAGTTTATCGTTCCCCCCGGGTATTTACGAGCAGTACTTC
>TRBV7-2|.|TRBD2|TRBJ2-7
CTSSARAGAVYEQYF
TGTACCAGCAGCGCACGAGCGGGAGCGGTCTACGAGCAGTACTTC
>TRBV27|.|.|TRBJ1-1
CASTGDLNTEAFF
TGTGCCAGCACGGGGGACTTAAACACTGAAGCTTTCTTT
>TRBV9|once|.|TRBJ2-2
CASSESFREANTGELFF
TGTGCCAGCAGCGAAAGCTTCAGGGAGGCGAACACCGGGGAGCTGTTTTTT
>TRBV25-1|.|.|TRBJ1-1
CASSEFGAEAFF
TGTGCCAGCAGTGAATTCGGGGCTGAAGCTTTCTTT
>TRBV2|.|TRBD1|TRBJ2-7
CASKGTGAPRGEQYF
TGTGCCAGCAAGGGGACAGGTGCCCCCCGCGGAGAGCAGTACTTC
>TRBV7-2|few|TRBD1|TRBJ1-2
CASSSPDRASFSYTF
TGTGCCAGCAGCTCCCCGGACAGGGCCTCTTTCAGCTACACCTTC
>TRBV25-1|.|.|TRBJ2-5
CASSDSGTETQYF
TGTGCCAGCAGTGATAGCGGCACTGAGACCCAGTACTTC
>TRBV7-9|.|.|TRBJ2-2
CASSLDTEWASGELFF
TGTGCCAGCAGCTTAGATACCGAATGGGCGTCCGGGGAGCTGTTTTTT
>TRBV29-1|once|TRBD1|TRBJ2-1
CSAVGGGQGCYNEQFF
TGCAGCGCCGTGGGGGGGGGACAGGGGTGTTACAATGAGCAGTTCTTC
>TRBV27|.|TRBD2|TRBJ2-1
CASRKRLAGENCNEQFF
TGTGCCAGCAGGAAGCGGCTAGCGGGGGAGAACTGCAATGAGCAGTTCTTC
>TRBV29-1|.|.|TRBJ2-1
CSSGVGYNEQFF
TGCAGCTCGGGGGTGGGCTACAATGAGCAGTTCTTC
>TRBV5-4|.|TRBD1|TRBJ2-3
CASSFDRGTDTQYF
TGTGCCAGCAGCTTTGACAGGGGCACAGATACGCAGTATTTT
>TRBV28|.|.|TRBJ1-2
CASSRSWEGYTF
TGTGCCAGCAGTCGGTCCTGGGAGGGCTACACCTTC
>TRBV7-9|once|TRBD1|TRBJ1-4
CASSLGDRVNEKLFF
TGTGCCAGCAGCTTAGGGGACAGAGTTAATGAAAAACTGTTTTTT
>TRBV29-1|few|.|TRBJ1-2
CSARGTINYGYTF
TGCAGCGCCCGGGGAACTATCAACTATGGCTACACCTTC
>TRBV7-3|.|.|TRBJ2-5
CASSSGVGTRQETQYF
TGTGCCAGCAGTTCTGGGGTTGGGACAAGACAAGAGACCCAGTACTTC
>TRBV5-6|.|TRBD1|TRBJ2-3
CASSLGQGGSDTQYF
TGTGCCAGCAGCTTAGGACAGGGGGGTTCAGATACGCAGTATTTT